This T cell receptor (beta chain) was sequenced during a study of OX40 agonist ivuxolimab in advanced cancers. Data came from immunoSEQ multiplex PCR; TCRdb stores just in-frame clones and leaves some out. The sample carries tens of thousands of clones, roughly 87% recorded once. At cycle 4 day 1, cycle 7 day 1, and baseline, blood was sampled. Sequenced here: CD4+ or CD8+ T cells sorted from blood, sampled in a trial of the OX40 agonist ivuxolimab. The receptor's source is an adult with an advanced solid tumor such as melanoma, head and neck, liver or kidney cancer.

CDR3 nucleotides: TGTGCCAGCAGTCGAGCTGGGGGGAATAATGAAAAACTGTTTTTT. Its protein is CASSRAGGNNEKLFF. The gene calls are TRBV25-1 and TRBJ1-4; D perhaps matches TRBD1 (5 bases). Trimming shortened V by 5 bases and J by 4 bases, and 14 bases separated the two germline ends. Germline CDR1 and CDR2: MGHDK and SYGVNS. CDR3 length: 15 amino acids.